The 14 T cell receptor beta chains below come from one sample, sequenced in a study of cytomegalovirus exposure and HLA in healthy donors. PCR primers comprised 60 Vbeta and 13 Jbeta primers. Repertoires were generated with immunoSEQ multiplex PCR, while TCRdb's copy carries only in-frame clones and drops some. This sample yields a few hundred thousand clones, of which over 70% are seen a single time; roughly 7.4% belongs to the top ten. What was sequenced was PBMCs. The receptors stem from a woman aged 55-69 years in good health and CMV-seropositive.

CDR3 amino acids: CAIRQGAENYGYTF. DNA for the CDR3: TGTGCCATCAGACAGGGGGCAGAGAACTATGGCTACACCTTC. The rearrangement joins TRBV10-3 to TRBJ1-2, with 9 bases identical to TRBD1. Germline-derived CDR1 and CDR2 are ENHRY and SYGVKD. The V segment lost 6 bases and the J segment 2 bases; nucleotides outside the gene matches: 4. CDR3 length: 14 amino acids.

This chain links TRBV18 with TRBJ1-5, with 8 bases fitting TRBD1. CDR1 KGHSH and CDR2 LQKENI come from the germline V gene. The CDR3 length is 13 residues. Trimming at V came to 3 bases and at J to 7 bases, leaving 2 bases not matched to a gene. The CDR3 DNA sequence: TGTGCCAGCTCACCGAACAGGGGGCAGCCCCAGCATTTT. Amino acid sequence: CASSPNRGQPQHF.

This clone came up a few times. The chain joins TRBV20-1 to TRBJ2-7; D gene unclear. The CDR3 is 11 residues long. Trimming shortened V by 3 bases and J by 4 bases, and 7 bases separated the two germline ends. The germline V gene has CDR1 DFQATT and CDR2 SNEGSKA (reference sequence). The chain's CDR3 is CSASWSYEQYF. Here the CDR3 DNA reads TGCAGTGCTAGCTGGAGTTACGAGCAGTACTTC.

The CDR3 DNA is TGTGCCAGCAGTGCCTACCGGGGCTACAATGAGCAGTTCTTC. Translated, it gives CASSAYRGYNEQFF. The chain uses TRBV27 and TRBJ2-1; tentatively, D is TRBD2 (5 bases). Germline V gene sequence: CDR1 MNHEY, CDR2 SMNVEV (reference sequence). V lost 5 bases, J lost 3 bases, and 11 bases lay in between. This CDR3 comprises 14 residues.

The chain links TRBV18 to TRBJ1-4, with 9 bases that match TRBD1. Germline assignment: CDR1 KGHSH and CDR2 LQKENI. This CDR3 is built from 13 residues. V lost 8 bases to trimming and J lost 6 bases; unmatched junction nucleotides: 4. The CDR3 DNA reads TGTGCCAGCGGCAGGACAGGGGATGAAAAACTGTTTTTT. It yields the protein CASGRTGDEKLFF.

A few counts support this clone. The chain recombines TRBV2 with TRBJ2-5; D unclear. In germline, CDR1 is SNHLY, CDR2 FYNNEI. V lost 7 bases to trimming and J lost 4 bases, with 7 bases between them. The CDR3 is 11 amino acids. The CDR3 here is CASMLIETQYF. The CDR3 bases are TGTGCCAGCATGTTAATAGAGACCCAGTACTTC.

This chain joins TRBV5-1 and TRBJ2-1; TRBD1 is a possible D gene (6 bases). Looked up from germline, CDR1 is SGHRS and CDR2 is YFSETQ. The V and J ends lost 6 bases and 4 bases respectively, with 14 bases between them. This CDR3 spans 14 amino acids. CDR3 sequence reads: CASTTDSRYNEQFF. CDR3 nucleotide sequence: TGCGCCAGCACCACGGACAGCCGGTACAATGAGCAGTTCTTC.

The chain recombines TRBV6-1 with TRBJ1-4; weak D call: TRBD1 (5 bases). Germline lookup yields CDR1 MNHNS and CDR2 SASEGT. With 2 bases removed from V and 8 bases from J, the gap between germline ends came to 18 bases. The CDR3 runs 16 residues. CDR3 sequence: CASSEFLFGAGEKLFF. CDR3 DNA: TGTGCCAGCAGTGAATTCTTGTTCGGGGCGGGAGAAAAACTGTTTTTT.

The rearrangement links TRBV5-1 to TRBJ2-5; 8 bases agree with TRBD2. The V gene end was trimmed by 0 bases and the J gene end by 1 base; junction bases not matched to a gene: 5. The CDR3 runs to 16 residues. The germline gives CDR1 SGHRS, CDR2 YFSETQ. The CDR3 bases are TGCGCCAGCAGCTTGGGCCAACTAGCGGTCCAAGAGACCCAGTACTTC. It translates to CASSLGQLAVQETQYF.

This clone was seen a few times. The V gene is TRBV2, the J gene TRBJ2-3; TRBD2 agrees at 11 bases. V shed 4 bases and J 8 bases; nucleotides not matched to a gene: 2. The CDR3 has 13 amino acids. The germline V gene has CDR1 SNHLY and CDR2 FYNNEI. In nucleotides, the CDR3 is TGTGCCAGCAGTGGGCTAGCGGGAGGTACGCAGTATTTT. Translation: CASSGLAGGTQYF.

In this sample, this clone turned up a few times. The chain's CDR3 is CASSEAGQDGYTF. The CDR3 coding sequence is TGTGCCAGCAGTGAAGCGGGACAGGATGGCTACACCTTC. The genes are TRBV6-1 and TRBJ1-2; TRBD1 agrees at 8 bases. The junction had 0 bases not matched to a gene; V was cut back by 0 bases and J by 6 bases. The germline V gene encodes CDR1 MNHNS and CDR2 SASEGT. This CDR3 is 13 amino acids long.

V gene TRBV5-1 combines with J gene TRBJ2-1; TRBD2 aligns across 15 bases. The CDR3 totals 17 residues. The germline CDR1 and CDR2 sequences are SGHRS and YFSETQ. V trimming: 4 bases; J trimming: 8 bases; junction bases outside the gene matches: 10. CDR3 residues: CASSDSRTSGRGHEQFF. CDR3 bases: TGCGCCAGCAGCGACAGTCGGACTAGCGGGAGGGGGCATGAGCAGTTCTTC.

This clone was observed once. The J gene is TRBJ2-7, the V gene TRBV11-2; TRBD2 matches at 11 bases. The germline CDR1 and CDR2 sequences are SGHAT and FQNNGV. V was pared by 5 bases and J by 1 base, with 7 bases of the junction left unmatched. The CDR3 covers 16 residues. CDR3 amino acids: CASSLQTSGKSYEQYF. CDR3 coding DNA: TGTGCCAGCAGCCTACAGACTAGCGGGAAATCCTACGAGCAGTACTTC.

The rearrangement uses TRBV29-1 and TRBJ2-1, with TRBD1 identical over 7 bases. Germline CDR1 and CDR2: SQVTM and ANQGSEA. CDR3 length equals 17 residues. V trimming: 2 bases; J trimming: 5 bases; junction bases outside the gene matches: 15. CDR3 protein: CSVEFSTGLGVNNEQFF. The CDR3 DNA is TGCAGCGTTGAATTTTCGACAGGGCTGGGGGTTAACAATGAGCAGTTCTTC.